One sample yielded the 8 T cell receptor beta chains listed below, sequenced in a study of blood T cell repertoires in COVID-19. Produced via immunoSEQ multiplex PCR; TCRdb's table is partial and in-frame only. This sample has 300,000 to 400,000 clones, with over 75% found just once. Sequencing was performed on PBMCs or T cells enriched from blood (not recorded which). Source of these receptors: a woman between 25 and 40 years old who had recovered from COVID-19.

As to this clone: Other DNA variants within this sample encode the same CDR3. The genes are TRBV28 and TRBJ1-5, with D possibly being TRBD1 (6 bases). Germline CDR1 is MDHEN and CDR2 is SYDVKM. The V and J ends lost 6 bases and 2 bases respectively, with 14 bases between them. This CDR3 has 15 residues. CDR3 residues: CASSSPGGRNQPQHF. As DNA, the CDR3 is TGTGCCAGCAGCTCCCCGGGGGGGCGCAATCAGCCCCAGCATTTT.

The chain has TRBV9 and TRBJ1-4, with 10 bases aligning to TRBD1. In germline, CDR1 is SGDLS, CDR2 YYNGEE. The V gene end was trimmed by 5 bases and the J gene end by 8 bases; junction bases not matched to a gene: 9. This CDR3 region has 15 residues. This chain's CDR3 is CASSGGQGSGEKLFF. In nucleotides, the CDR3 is TGTGCCAGCAGTGGGGGACAGGGGAGTGGGGAAAAACTGTTTTTT.

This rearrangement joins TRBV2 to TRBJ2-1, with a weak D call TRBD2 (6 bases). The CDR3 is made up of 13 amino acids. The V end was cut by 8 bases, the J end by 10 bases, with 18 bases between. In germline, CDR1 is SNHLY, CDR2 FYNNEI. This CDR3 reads CASRDWEAGEQFF. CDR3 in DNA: TGTGCCAGCCGGGACTGGGAGGCTGGGGAGCAGTTCTTC.

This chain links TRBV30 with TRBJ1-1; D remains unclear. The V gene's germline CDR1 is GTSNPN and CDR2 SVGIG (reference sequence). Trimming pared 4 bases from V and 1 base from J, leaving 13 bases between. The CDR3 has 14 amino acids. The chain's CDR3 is CAWKKGAENTEAFF. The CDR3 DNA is TGTGCCTGGAAAAAGGGAGCGGAGAACACTGAAGCTTTCTTT.

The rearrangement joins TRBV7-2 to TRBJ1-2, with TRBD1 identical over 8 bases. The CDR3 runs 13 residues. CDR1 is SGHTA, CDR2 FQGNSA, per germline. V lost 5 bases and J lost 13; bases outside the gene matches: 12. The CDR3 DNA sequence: TGTGCCAGCAGCCTCGACAGGGGACACCGGGCCACCTTC. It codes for CASSLDRGHRATF. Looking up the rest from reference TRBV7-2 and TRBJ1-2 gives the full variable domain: GAGVSQSPSNKVTEKGKDVELRCDPISGHTALYWYRQSLGQGLEFLIYFQGNSAPDKSGLPSDRFSAERTGGSVSTLTIQRTQQEDSAVYLCASSLDRGHRATFGSGTRLTVV.

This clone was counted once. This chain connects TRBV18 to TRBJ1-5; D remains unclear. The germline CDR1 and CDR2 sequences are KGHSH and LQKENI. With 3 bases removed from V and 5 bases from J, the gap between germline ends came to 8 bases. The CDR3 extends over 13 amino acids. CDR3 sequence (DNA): TGTGCCAGCTCACCTGGGGAGGATCAGCCCCAGCATTTT. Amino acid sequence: CASSPGEDQPQHF.

CDR3 protein: CSARGGDEQFF. The CDR3, as DNA: TGCAGTGCTAGAGGCGGCGATGAGCAGTTCTTC. The chain has TRBV20-1 and TRBJ2-1, with D unresolved. V was clipped by 1 base and J by 8 bases, with 6 bases between them. From germline, CDR1 is DFQATT and CDR2 SNEGSKA (reference sequence). The CDR3 extends over 11 amino acids.

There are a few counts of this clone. The CDR3 DNA is TGTGCCAGCAGTCAATCCATCGGGACAAATGATGCTGAAGCTTTCTTT. Residues: CASSQSIGTNDAEAFF. V and J are TRBV7-2 and TRBJ1-1, with D possibly TRBD1 on 6 matching bases. The germline V gene has CDR1 SGHTA and CDR2 FQGNSA. Trimming left V 6 bases short and J 6 bases short, with 23 bases between. The CDR3 covers 16 residues.